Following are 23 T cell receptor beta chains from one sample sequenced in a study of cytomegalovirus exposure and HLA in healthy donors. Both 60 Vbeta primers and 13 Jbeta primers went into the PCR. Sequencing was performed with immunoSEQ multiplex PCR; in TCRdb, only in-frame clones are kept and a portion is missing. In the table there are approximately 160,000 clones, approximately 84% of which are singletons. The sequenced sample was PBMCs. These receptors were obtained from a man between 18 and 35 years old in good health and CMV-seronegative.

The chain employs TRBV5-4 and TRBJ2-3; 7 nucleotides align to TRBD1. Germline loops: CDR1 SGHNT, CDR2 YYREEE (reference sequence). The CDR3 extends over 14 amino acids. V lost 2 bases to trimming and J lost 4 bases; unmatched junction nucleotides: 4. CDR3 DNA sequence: TGTGCCAGCAGCTTCGACAGGGTTGCAGATACGCAGTATTTT. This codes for CASSFDRVADTQYF.

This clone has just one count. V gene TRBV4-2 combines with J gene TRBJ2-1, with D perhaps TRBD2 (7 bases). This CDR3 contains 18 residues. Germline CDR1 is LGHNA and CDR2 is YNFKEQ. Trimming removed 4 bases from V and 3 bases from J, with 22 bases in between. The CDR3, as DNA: TGTGCCAGCAGCCCCCTCCGGCGATCGGGGGGCCTCTACAATGAGCAGTTCTTC. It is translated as CASSPLRRSGGLYNEQFF.

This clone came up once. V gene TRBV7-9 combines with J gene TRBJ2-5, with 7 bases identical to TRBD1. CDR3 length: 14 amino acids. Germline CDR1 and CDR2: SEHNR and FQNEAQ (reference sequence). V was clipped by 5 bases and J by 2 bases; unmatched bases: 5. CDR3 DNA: TGTGCCAGCAGCCGTCCGGGACAGCAAGAGACCCAGTACTTC. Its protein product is CASSRPGQQETQYF.

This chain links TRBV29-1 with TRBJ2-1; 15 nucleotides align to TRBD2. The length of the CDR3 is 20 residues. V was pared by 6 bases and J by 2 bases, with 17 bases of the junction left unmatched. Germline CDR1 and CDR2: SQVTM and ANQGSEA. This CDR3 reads CSVGSSPGTSGRRAYNEQFF. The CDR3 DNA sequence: TGCAGCGTGGGGTCCAGCCCCGGGACTAGCGGGAGGAGGGCCTACAATGAGCAGTTCTTC.

The CDR3 is CASSFKTQYF. The CDR3 DNA reads TGTGCCAGCAGTTTTAAGACCCAGTACTTC. This chain joins TRBV28 and TRBJ2-5; unclear D gene. Trimming stripped 3 bases from V and 6 bases from J, with 2 bases between. Looked up from germline, CDR1 is MDHEN and CDR2 is SYDVKM. CDR3 length: 10 amino acids. Using reference TRBV28 and TRBJ2-5 for the parts outside the CDR3, the full variable domain is DVKVTQSSRYLVKRTGEKVFLECVQDMDHENMFWYRQDPGLGLRLIYFSYDVKMKEKGDIPEGYSVSREKKERFSLILESASTNQTSMYLCASSFKTQYFGPGTRLLVL.

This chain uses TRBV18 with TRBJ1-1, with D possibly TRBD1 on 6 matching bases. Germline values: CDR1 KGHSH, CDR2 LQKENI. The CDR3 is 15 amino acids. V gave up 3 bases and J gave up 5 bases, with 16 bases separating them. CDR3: CASSPVAGQGTEAFF. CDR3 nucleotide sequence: TGTGCCAGCTCACCTGTTGCAGGGCAGGGGACTGAAGCTTTCTTT.

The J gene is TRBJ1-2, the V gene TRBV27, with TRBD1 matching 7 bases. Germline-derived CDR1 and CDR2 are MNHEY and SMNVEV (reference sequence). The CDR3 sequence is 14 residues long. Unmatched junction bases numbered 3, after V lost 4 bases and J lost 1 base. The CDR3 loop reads CASSSDRVNYGYTF. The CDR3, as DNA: TGTGCCAGCAGTTCCGACAGGGTTAACTATGGCTACACCTTC.

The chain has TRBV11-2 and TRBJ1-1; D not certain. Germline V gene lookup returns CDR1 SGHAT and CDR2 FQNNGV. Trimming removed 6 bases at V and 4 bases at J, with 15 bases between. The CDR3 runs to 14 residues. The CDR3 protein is CASRLGGGSTEAFF. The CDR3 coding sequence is TGTGCCAGCAGGTTGGGCGGAGGGTCCACTGAAGCTTTCTTT.

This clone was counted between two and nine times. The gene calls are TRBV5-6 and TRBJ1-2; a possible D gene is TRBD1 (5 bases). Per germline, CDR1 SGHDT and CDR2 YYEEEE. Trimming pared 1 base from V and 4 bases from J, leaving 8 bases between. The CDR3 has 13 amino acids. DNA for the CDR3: TGTGCCAGCAGCTTGACAGGAACCTATGGCTACACCTTC. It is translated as CASSLTGTYGYTF.

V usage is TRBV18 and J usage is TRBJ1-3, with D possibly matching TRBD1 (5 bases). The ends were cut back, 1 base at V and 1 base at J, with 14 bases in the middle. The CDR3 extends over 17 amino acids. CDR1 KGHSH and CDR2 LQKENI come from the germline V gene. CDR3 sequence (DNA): TGTGCCAGCTCACCACAGGGCAGGGCCCCATCTGGAAACACCATATATTTT. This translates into CASSPQGRAPSGNTIYF.

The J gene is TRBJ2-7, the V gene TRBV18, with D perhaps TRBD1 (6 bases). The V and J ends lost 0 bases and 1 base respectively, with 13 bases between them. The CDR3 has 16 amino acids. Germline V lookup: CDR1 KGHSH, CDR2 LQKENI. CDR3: CASSPPAGAKSYEQYF. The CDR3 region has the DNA TGTGCCAGCTCACCACCCGCAGGGGCAAAATCCTACGAGCAGTACTTC. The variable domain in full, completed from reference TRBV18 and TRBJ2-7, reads NAGVMQNPRHLVRRRGQEARLRCSPMKGHSHVYWYRQLPEEGLKFMVYLQKENIIDESGMPKERFSAEFPKEGPSILRIQQVVRGDSAAYFCASSPPAGAKSYEQYFGPGTRLTVT.

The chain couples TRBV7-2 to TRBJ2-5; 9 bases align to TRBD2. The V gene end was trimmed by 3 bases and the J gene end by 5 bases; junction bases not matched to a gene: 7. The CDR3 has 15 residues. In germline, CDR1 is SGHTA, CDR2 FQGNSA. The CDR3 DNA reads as TGTGCCAGCAGCTTCGGCGGGGGGGCCGGGGAGACCCAGTACTTC. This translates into CASSFGGGAGETQYF.

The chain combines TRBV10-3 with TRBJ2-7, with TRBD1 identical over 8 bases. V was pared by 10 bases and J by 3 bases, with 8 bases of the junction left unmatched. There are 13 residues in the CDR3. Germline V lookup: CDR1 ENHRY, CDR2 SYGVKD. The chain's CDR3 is CATSGQADYEQYF. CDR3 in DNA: TGTGCCACGTCGGGACAGGCCGACTACGAGCAGTACTTC.

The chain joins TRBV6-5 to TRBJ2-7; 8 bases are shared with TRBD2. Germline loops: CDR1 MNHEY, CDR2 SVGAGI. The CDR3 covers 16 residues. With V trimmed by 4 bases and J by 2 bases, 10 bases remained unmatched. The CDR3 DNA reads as TGTGCCAGCAGTTTCGGGTTGGCGGGAGGCCCCTACGAGCAGTACTTC. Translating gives CASSFGLAGGPYEQYF.

The CDR3 DNA reads TGTGCCACCTCCCGGGACAGCCATGGCTACACCTTC. Encoded protein: CATSRDSHGYTF. J is TRBJ1-2 and V is TRBV2; 7 nucleotides agree with TRBD1. Germline-derived CDR1 and CDR2 are SNHLY and FYNNEI. With V trimmed by 10 bases and J by 6 bases, 8 bases remained unmatched. This CDR3 is 12 amino acids long.

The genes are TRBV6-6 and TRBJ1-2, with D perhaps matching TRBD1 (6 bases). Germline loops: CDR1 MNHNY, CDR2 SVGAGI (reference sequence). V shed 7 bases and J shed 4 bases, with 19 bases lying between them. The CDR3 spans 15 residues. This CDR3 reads CASTALRGTAYGYTF. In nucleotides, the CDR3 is TGTGCCAGCACTGCCCTCAGGGGAACGGCCTATGGCTACACCTTC.

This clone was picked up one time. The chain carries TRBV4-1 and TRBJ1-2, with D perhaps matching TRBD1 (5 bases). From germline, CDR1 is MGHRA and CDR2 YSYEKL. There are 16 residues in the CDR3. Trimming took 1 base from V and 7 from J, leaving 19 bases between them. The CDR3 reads CASSQGLQGGPRGYTF. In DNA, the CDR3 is TGCGCCAGCAGCCAAGGACTGCAGGGAGGGCCCCGTGGCTACACCTTC.

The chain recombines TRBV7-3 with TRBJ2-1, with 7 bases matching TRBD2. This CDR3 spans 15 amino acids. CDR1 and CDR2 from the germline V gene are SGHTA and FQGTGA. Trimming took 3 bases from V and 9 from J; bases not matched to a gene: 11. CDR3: CASSFVLAAPSEQFF. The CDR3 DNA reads TGTGCCAGCAGCTTTGTCCTAGCGGCCCCGAGTGAGCAGTTCTTC.

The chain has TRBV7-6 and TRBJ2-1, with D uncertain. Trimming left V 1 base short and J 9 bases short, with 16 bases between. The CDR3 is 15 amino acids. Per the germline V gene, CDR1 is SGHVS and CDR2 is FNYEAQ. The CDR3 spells CASSLEARPGGEQFF. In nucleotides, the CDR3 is TGTGCCAGCAGCTTAGAGGCTAGGCCTGGCGGTGAGCAGTTCTTC.

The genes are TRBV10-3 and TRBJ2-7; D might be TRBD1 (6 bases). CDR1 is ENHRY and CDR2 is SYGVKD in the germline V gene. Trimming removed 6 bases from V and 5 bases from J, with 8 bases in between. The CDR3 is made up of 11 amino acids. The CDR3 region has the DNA TGTGCCATCAGGGCAGGGGACGAGCAGTACTTC. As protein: CAIRAGDEQYF.

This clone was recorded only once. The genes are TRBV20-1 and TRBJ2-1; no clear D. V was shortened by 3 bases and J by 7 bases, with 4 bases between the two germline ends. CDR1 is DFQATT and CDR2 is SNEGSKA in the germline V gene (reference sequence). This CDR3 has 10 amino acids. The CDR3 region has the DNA TGCAGTGCTAGCCAAAATGAGCAGTTCTTC. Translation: CSASQNEQFF.

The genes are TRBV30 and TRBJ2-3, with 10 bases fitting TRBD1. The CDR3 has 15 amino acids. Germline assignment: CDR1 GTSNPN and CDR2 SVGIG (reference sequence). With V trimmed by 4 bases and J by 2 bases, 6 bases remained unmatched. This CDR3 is CAWKGDRGNTDTQYF. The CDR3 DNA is TGTGCCTGGAAGGGGGACAGGGGAAACACAGATACGCAGTATTTT.

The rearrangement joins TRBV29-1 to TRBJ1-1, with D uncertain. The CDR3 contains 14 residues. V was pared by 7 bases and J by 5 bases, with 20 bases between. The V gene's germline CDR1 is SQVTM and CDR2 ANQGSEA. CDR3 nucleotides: TGCAGCGGAGCAGGCGGAGGTGAGTTGACTGAAGCTTTCTTT. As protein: CSGAGGGELTEAFF.